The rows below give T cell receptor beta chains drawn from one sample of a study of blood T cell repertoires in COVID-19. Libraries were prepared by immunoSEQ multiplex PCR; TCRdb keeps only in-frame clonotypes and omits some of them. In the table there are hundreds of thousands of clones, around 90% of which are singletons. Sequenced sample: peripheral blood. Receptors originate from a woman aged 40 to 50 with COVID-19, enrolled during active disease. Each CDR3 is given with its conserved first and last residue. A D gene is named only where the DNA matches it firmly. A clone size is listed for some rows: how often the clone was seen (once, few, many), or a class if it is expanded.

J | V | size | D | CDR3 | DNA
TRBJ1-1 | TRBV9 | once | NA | CASSVAGVGTEAFF | TGTGCCAGCAGCGTAGCGGGGGTAGGGACTGAAGCTTTCTTT
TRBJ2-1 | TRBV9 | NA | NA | CASSGSEQFF | TGTGCCAGCAGTGGGAGCGAGCAGTTCTTC
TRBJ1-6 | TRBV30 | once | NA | CAWSDGRGSESYNSPLHF | TGTGCCTGGAGTGACGGACGGGGGTCAGAATCCTATAATTCACCCCTCCACTTT
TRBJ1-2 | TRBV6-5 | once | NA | CASSYSTGKYGYTF | TGTGCCAGCAGTTACTCTACAGGGAAGTATGGCTACACCTTC
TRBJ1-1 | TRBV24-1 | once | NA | CATSSHNRAFF | TGTGCCACCAGTTCACACAATCGAGCTTTCTTT
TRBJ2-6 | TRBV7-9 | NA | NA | CASSLAVTSGANVLTF | TGTGCCAGCAGCTTGGCAGTCACCTCTGGGGCCAACGTCCTGACTTTC
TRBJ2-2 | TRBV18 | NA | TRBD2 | CASSFTGLLVAGDDAGELFF | TGTGCCAGCTCATTTACGGGCCTTCTGGTAGCGGGTGATGATGCCGGGGAGCTGTTTTTT
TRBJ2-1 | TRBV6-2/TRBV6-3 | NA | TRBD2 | CASSSRQPSGRYNEQFF | TGTGCCAGCAGCTCCCGACAACCTAGCGGGAGATACAATGAGCAGTTCTTC
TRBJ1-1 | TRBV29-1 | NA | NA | CSVVEWAGVNTEAFF | TGCAGCGTTGTAGAGTGGGCGGGGGTGAACACTGAAGCTTTCTTT
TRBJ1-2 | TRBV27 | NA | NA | CASSLGQYYGYTF | TGTGCCAGCAGTTTAGGGCAGTACTATGGCTACACCTTC
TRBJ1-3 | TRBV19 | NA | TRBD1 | CASSHRGGNTIYF | TGTGCCAGTAGTCACAGGGGTGGTAACACCATATATTTT
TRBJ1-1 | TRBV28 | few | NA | CASSYNQGRNTEAFF | TGTGCCAGCAGTTACAATCAGGGGAGGAACACTGAAGCTTTCTTT
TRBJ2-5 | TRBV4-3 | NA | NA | CASSQEPAGAETQYF | TGCGCCAGCAGCCAAGAGCCGGCGGGCGCGGAGACCCAGTACTTC
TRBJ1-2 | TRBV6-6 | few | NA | CASRMGGANYGYTF | TGTGCCAGCAGGATGGGTGGGGCGAACTATGGCTACACCTTC
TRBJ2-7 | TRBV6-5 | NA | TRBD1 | CASRKTGQLYEQYF | TGTGCCAGCAGGAAAACGGGACAGCTATACGAGCAGTACTTC
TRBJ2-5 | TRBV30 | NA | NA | CAWSYGRRKETQYF | TGTGCCTGGAGTTACGGGAGACGGAAAGAGACCCAGTACTTC
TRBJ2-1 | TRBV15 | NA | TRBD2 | CATSRAGLAGANEQFF | TGTGCCACCAGCAGGGCGGGACTAGCGGGAGCCAATGAGCAGTTCTTC
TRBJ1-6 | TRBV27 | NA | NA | CASSHFGSSYNSPLHF | TGTGCCAGCAGTCACTTTGGGAGCTCCTATAATTCACCCCTCCACTTT